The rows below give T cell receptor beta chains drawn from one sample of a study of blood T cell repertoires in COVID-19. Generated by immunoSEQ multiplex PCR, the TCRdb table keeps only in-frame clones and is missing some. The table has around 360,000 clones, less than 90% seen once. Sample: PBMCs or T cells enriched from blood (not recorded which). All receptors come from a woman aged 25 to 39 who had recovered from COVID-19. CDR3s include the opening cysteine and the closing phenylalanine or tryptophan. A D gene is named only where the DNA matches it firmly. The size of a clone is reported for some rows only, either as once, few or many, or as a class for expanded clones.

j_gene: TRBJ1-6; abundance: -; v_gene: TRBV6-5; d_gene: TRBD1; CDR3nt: TGTGCCAGCAGTACTACCGGGACAGTATCACCCCTCCACTTT; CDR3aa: CASSTTGTVSPLHF
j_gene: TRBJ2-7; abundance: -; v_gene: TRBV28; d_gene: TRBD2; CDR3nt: TGTGCCAGCAGAGGGGGACCGACTAGCGATCGTGGGTACTTC; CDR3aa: CASRGGPTSDRGYF
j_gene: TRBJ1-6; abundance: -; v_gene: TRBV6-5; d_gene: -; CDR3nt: TGTGCCAGCAGTACGGGATTGAACTCTTCACCCCTCCACTTT; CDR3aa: CASSTGLNSSPLHF
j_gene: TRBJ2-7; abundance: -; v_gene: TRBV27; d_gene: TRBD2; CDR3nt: TGTGCCAGCACAGGACTAGCGGGAGGTGAGCAGTACTTC; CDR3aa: CASTGLAGGEQYF
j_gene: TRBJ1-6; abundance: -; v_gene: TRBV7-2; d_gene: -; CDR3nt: TGTGCCGGGGGGGTGCAGGGGAATTCACCCCTCCACTTT; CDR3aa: CAGGVQGNSPLHF
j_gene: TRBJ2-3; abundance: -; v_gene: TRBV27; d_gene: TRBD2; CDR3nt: TGTGCCAGCTCCCGGGGGGGGAGAACTATCACAGATACGCAGTATTTT; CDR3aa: CASSRGGRTITDTQYF
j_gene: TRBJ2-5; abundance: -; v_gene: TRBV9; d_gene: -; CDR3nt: TGTGCCAGCAGCGTAGGAGGCTATCCTCAAGAGACCCAGTACTTC; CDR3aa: CASSVGGYPQETQYF
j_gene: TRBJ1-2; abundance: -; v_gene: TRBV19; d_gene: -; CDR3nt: TGTGCCAGTAGTATCAAGTCTGGCCCTGGCTACACCTTC; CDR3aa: CASSIKSGPGYTF
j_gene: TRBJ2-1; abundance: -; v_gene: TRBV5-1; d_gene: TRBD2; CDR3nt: TGCGCCAGCAGCTTGTCGGTAGCGGGGGCTGGTGAGCAGTTCTTC; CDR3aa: CASSLSVAGAGEQFF
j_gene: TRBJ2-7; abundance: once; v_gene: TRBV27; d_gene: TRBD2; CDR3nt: TGTGCCAGCAGTTTATCGGGGCTAGCGGGCCCTCATGACTACGAGCAGTACTTC; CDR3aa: CASSLSGLAGPHDYEQYF
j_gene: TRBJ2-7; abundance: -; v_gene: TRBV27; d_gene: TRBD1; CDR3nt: TGTGCCAGCAGTTTCCCGGGACAGGGCGTTTACGAGCAGTACTTC; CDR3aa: CASSFPGQGVYEQYF
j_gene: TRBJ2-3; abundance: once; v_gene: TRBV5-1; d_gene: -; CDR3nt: TGCGCCAGCAGCTTGCGAACTAGCACAGATACGCAGTATTTT; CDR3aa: CASSLRTSTDTQYF
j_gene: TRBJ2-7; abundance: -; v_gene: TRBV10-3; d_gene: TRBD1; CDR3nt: TGTGCCATCAGTGTAGACAGGGGAGGCTACGAGCAGTACTTC; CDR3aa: CAISVDRGGYEQYF
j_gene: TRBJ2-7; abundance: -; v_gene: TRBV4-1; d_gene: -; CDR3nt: TGCGCCAGCAGCCAACCCGGGACATCCTCCTACGAGCAGTACTTC; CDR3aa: CASSQPGTSSYEQYF
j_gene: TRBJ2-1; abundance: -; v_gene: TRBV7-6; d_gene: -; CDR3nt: TGTGCCAGCAGCTTAGACGTAGGGCGAGGGTCCAATGAGCAGTTCTTC; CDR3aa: CASSLDVGRGSNEQFF
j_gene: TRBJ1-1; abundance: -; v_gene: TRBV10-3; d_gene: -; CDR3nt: TGTGCCATCCTTAGTGGGGGCATGAACACTGAAGCTTTCTTT; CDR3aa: CAILSGGMNTEAFF
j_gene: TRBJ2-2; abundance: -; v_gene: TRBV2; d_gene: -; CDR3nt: TGTGCCAGCAGGAGGCGGGGAGAGACCGGGGAGCTGTTTTTT; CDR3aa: CASRRRGETGELFF
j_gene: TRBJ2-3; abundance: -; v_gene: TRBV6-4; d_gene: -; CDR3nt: TGTGCCAGCAGTGACCTTGGAGAAGGAGATACGCAGTATTTT; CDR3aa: CASSDLGEGDTQYF
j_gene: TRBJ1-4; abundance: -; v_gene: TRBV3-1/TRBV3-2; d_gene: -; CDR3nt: TGTGCCAGCAGCCATTTGAGGGCAGGAGACAATGAAAAACTGTTTTTT; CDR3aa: CASSHLRAGDNEKLFF
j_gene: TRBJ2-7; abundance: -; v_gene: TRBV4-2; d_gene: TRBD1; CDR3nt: TGTGCCAGCAGCCAAGGTCCGGGACAGGGGTCCTACGAGCAGTACTTC; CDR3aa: CASSQGPGQGSYEQYF
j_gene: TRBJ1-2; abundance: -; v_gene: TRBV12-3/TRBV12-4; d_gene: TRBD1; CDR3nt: TGTGCCAGCAGCCGGGGACAGTCCGATGGCTACACCTTC; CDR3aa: CASSRGQSDGYTF
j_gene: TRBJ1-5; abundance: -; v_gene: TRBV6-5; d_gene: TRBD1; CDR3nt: TGTGCCAGCAGGACGACAGGGGTGAAGCAGCCCCAGCATTTT; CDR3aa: CASRTTGVKQPQHF
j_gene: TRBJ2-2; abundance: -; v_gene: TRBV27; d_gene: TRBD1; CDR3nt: TGTGCCAGCAGTTTAGGCCGCGGACAGGCCGGGGAGCTGTTTTTT; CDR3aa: CASSLGRGQAGELFF
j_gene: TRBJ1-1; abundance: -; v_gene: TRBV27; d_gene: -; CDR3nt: TGTGCCAGCAGCCCTGGGGTAAGGGGAAACACTGAAGCTTTCTTT; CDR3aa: CASSPGVRGNTEAFF
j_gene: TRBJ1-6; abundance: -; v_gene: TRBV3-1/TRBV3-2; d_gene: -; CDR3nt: TGTGCCAGCAGCCAAGTAGCATTAGGGGTCTATTCACCCCTCCACTTT; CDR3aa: CASSQVALGVYSPLHF